These 30 T cell receptor beta chains originate from one sample sequenced in a study of cytomegalovirus exposure and HLA in healthy donors. Clones were read by immunoSEQ multiplex PCR, and TCRdb kept only the in-frame ones, dropping some. The repertoire holds about 160,000 clones, with approximately 89% as singletons. The source material was PBMCs. The receptors derive from a woman aged 18-35 years in good health and CMV-seropositive.

This clone was detected a few times. The chain is built from TRBV30 and TRBJ2-1; a possible D gene is TRBD1 (6 bases). Per germline, CDR1 GTSNPN and CDR2 SVGIG (reference sequence). V lost 0 bases to trimming and J lost 3 bases, with 15 bases between them. The CDR3 length is 16 residues. Here the CDR3 reads CAWSVPWGHNYNEQFF. As DNA, the CDR3 is TGTGCCTGGAGTGTCCCATGGGGACATAACTACAATGAGCAGTTCTTC.

The chain joins TRBV11-1 to TRBJ2-1, with 7 bases identical to TRBD1. The CDR3 sequence is 15 residues long. The trim removed 7 bases at V and 8 bases at J, leaving 14 bases unmatched. The V gene's germline CDR1 is SGHAT and CDR2 FQDESV (reference sequence). The CDR3 is CASTLGQLGVDEQFF. The CDR3 nucleotides are TGTGCCAGCACCTTGGGACAGCTAGGAGTAGATGAGCAGTTCTTC.

The rearrangement links TRBV11-1 to TRBJ2-4; D is perhaps TRBD2 (6 bases). CDR3 length equals 14 residues. Germline-derived CDR1 and CDR2 are SGHAT and FQDESV (reference sequence). Trimming cost V 5 bases and J 1 base, with 9 bases left between them. CDR3 in amino acids: CASSPAGAKNIQYF. DNA for the CDR3: TGTGCCAGCAGCCCCGCGGGGGCCAAAAACATTCAGTACTTC.

The chain carries TRBV11-3 and TRBJ1-1; 10 bases are a match to TRBD1. The CDR3 runs 16 residues. Germline V gene data show CDR1 as SGHNT and CDR2 as YENEEA. V was clipped by 0 bases and J by 4 bases; unmatched bases: 5. CDR3 nucleotides: TGTGCCAGCAGCTTAGAAGGACAGGGGGGCGGCACTGAAGCTTTCTTT. Protein product: CASSLEGQGGGTEAFF.

The chain is built from TRBV7-9 and TRBJ2-5; tentative D call: TRBD2 (7 bases). CDR1 is SEHNR and CDR2 is FQNEAQ in the germline V gene (reference sequence). The CDR3 length is 14 residues. V lost 5 bases, J lost 4 bases, and 14 bases lay in between. CDR3 nucleotides: TGTGCCAGCAGCCAGCCCGGGGGGCGAGAGACCCAGTACTTC. Amino acids: CASSQPGGRETQYF. The whole variable domain, remainder taken from reference TRBV7-9 and TRBJ2-5, is DTGVSQNPRHKITKRGQNVTFRCDPISEHNRLYWYRQTLGQGPEFLTYFQNEAQLEKSRLLSDRFSAERPKGSFSTLEIQRTEQGDSAMYLCASSQPGGRETQYFGPGTRLLVL.

This sequence joins TRBV18 and TRBJ1-3; 8 bases are a match to TRBD1. J was trimmed by 3 bases and V by 3 bases; bases with no gene match: 10. This CDR3 contains 17 residues. Germline V gene sequence: CDR1 KGHSH, CDR2 LQKENI. DNA for the CDR3: TGTGCCAGCTCACCTGCGCTTGGACAGGGAGGTGGAAACACCATATATTTT. Its translation: CASSPALGQGGGNTIYF.

The V and J genes are TRBV7-2 and TRBJ2-5; possibly TRBD1 for D (6 bases). CDR1 is SGHTA, CDR2 FQGNSA, per germline. There are 15 residues in the CDR3. Trimming left V 6 bases short and J 0 bases short, with 14 bases between. This CDR3 reads CASSRTTGNQETQYF. The CDR3, as DNA: TGTGCCAGCAGTCGAACTACAGGGAACCAAGAGACCCAGTACTTC.

This chain links TRBV20-1 with TRBJ1-4; D unclear. Germline-derived CDR1 and CDR2 are DFQATT and SNEGSKA (reference sequence). The CDR3 covers 11 residues. V was cut by 7 bases and J by 8 bases, with 11 bases left in between. CDR3 sequence: CSVIFREKLFF. The DNA of the CDR3 is TGCAGTGTTATATTTCGGGAAAAACTGTTTTTT.

This chain connects TRBV28 to TRBJ2-7, with 7 bases lining up with TRBD2. This CDR3 spans 15 amino acids. CDR1 is MDHEN, CDR2 SYDVKM, per germline. V trimming: 1 base; J trimming: 5 bases; junction bases outside the gene matches: 8. The CDR3 DNA reads as TGTGCCAGCAGTTTATCCTACGGGAGGAAGAACGAGCAGTACTTC. This translates into CASSLSYGRKNEQYF.

CDR3 loop: CASSRQEPYEQYF. The CDR3 DNA reads as TGTGCCAGCAGTCGACAAGAACCCTACGAGCAGTACTTC. The chain carries TRBV28 and TRBJ2-7; no definite D call. Germline-derived CDR1 and CDR2 are MDHEN and SYDVKM. The CDR3 consists of 13 residues. V lost 5 bases, J lost 2 bases, and 10 bases lay in between. Full variable domain (outside the CDR3, taken from reference TRBV28 and TRBJ2-7): DVKVTQSSRYLVKRTGEKVFLECVQDMDHENMFWYRQDPGLGLRLIYFSYDVKMKEKGDIPEGYSVSREKKERFSLILESASTNQTSMYLCASSRQEPYEQYFGPGTRLTVT.

This chain joins TRBV11-2 and TRBJ2-1; D might be TRBD1 (6 bases). Germline-derived CDR1 and CDR2 are SGHAT and FQNNGV. This CDR3 contains 14 residues. Deletions cut 4 bases from V and 4 bases from J, with 11 bases between. The CDR3 here is CASSWGQGYNEQFF. Written as DNA, the CDR3 is TGTGCCAGCAGCTGGGGGCAGGGTTACAATGAGCAGTTCTTC.

This chain's CDR3 is CASSFQGDEQYF. The DNA for the CDR3 is TGTGCCAGCAGTTTTCAGGGGGACGAGCAGTACTTC. This chain uses TRBV6-6 with TRBJ2-7, with 7 bases that match TRBD1. Trimming cost V 4 bases and J 5 bases; bases outside gene matches: 2. Germline lookup yields CDR1 MNHNY and CDR2 SVGAGI (reference sequence). This CDR3 spans 12 amino acids.

This chain connects TRBV5-1 to TRBJ1-4; 7 bases are shared with TRBD1. CDR3 length equals 16 residues. J gave up 4 bases and V 4 bases, and 10 bases lay outside the gene matches. Germline V gene sequence: CDR1 SGHRS, CDR2 YFSETQ. The CDR3 DNA is TGCGCCAGCAGCAATGTTCCGGGACAGATTAATGAAAAACTGTTTTTT. Translating gives CASSNVPGQINEKLFF.

About this clone: Within the sample, other DNA sequences also encode this same CDR3. The chain recombines TRBV5-4 with TRBJ2-7; 13 bases align to TRBD2. In germline, CDR1 is SGHNT, CDR2 YYREEE (reference sequence). The CDR3 is 15 residues long. The junction had 4 bases not matched to a gene; V was cut back by 0 bases and J by 7 bases. Written as DNA, the CDR3 is TGTGCCAGCAGCTTGGGTGGACTAGCGGGAGTTGAGCAGTACTTC. Its protein product is CASSLGGLAGVEQYF.

The chain is built from TRBV7-9 and TRBJ1-3, with D perhaps TRBD1 (5 bases). Trimming shortened V by 5 bases and J by 0 bases, and 8 bases separated the two germline ends. Per germline, CDR1 SEHNR and CDR2 FQNEAQ (reference sequence). This CDR3 is built from 14 residues. CDR3 residues: CASSRQISGNTIYF. DNA for the CDR3: TGTGCCAGCAGCCGACAGATCTCTGGAAACACCATATATTTT.

The chain uses TRBV7-9 and TRBJ1-1; 8 bases line up with TRBD1. Losses at the gene ends were 8 bases for V and 5 bases for J; bases not matched to a gene: 13. Per germline, CDR1 SEHNR and CDR2 FQNEAQ (reference sequence). The CDR3 loop spans 15 amino acids. The CDR3 DNA sequence: TGTGCCAGCGCCGAGAAAGGACAGGGAGTGACTGAAGCTTTCTTT. Translated, it gives CASAEKGQGVTEAFF.

This chain joins TRBV10-3 and TRBJ2-7; 8 nucleotides line up with TRBD2. Germline CDR1 and CDR2: ENHRY and SYGVKD. The V segment lost 7 bases and the J segment 0 bases; nucleotides outside the gene matches: 5. This CDR3 is built from 14 residues. The CDR3 here is CAITGGRPSYEQYF. CDR3 nucleotides: TGTGCCATCACCGGCGGGAGGCCCTCCTACGAGCAGTACTTC.

V usage is TRBV6-5 and J usage is TRBJ2-5; 7 bases match TRBD1. This CDR3 has 14 residues. After removal of 4 bases from V and 2 bases from J, the junction contained 4 bases not matched to a gene. In germline, CDR1 is MNHEY, CDR2 SVGAGI. CDR3: CASSLGTAQETQYF. The CDR3 DNA reads as TGTGCCAGCAGTTTAGGGACAGCACAAGAGACCCAGTACTTC.

The J gene is TRBJ2-7, the V gene TRBV29-1; tentative D call: TRBD1 (6 bases). Germline assignment: CDR1 SQVTM and CDR2 ANQGSEA. The CDR3 length is 11 residues. Trimming pared 8 bases from V and 2 bases from J, leaving 10 bases between. The CDR3 DNA is TGCAGCCAAGGACAGCCCTACGAGCAGTACTTC. Translating gives CSQGQPYEQYF.

The chain has TRBV6-6 and TRBJ1-5, with 7 bases matching TRBD1. V gave up 7 bases and J gave up 3 bases; unmatched junction bases: 12. Germline-derived CDR1 and CDR2 are MNHNY and SVGAGI (reference sequence). This CDR3 is 16 amino acids long. The CDR3 region has the DNA TGTGCCAGCACCAAAAAACAGGGGCGGGCCAATCAGCCCCAGCATTTT. This encodes CASTKKQGRANQPQHF.

This chain connects TRBV4-2 to TRBJ2-5, with D hard to call. The ends were cut back, 0 bases at V and 2 bases at J, with 7 bases in the middle. This CDR3 has 14 residues. Germline V gene sequence: CDR1 LGHNA, CDR2 YNFKEQ. CDR3 protein: CASSQDPPQETQYF. DNA for the CDR3: TGTGCCAGCAGCCAAGATCCCCCTCAAGAGACCCAGTACTTC.

This chain links TRBV6-1 with TRBJ1-1, with 8 bases matching TRBD1. CDR1 is MNHNS, CDR2 SASEGT, per germline. The V and J ends lost 8 bases and 2 bases, in that order; junction bases with no gene match: 10. The CDR3 spans 15 residues. The CDR3 is CASDGQGSKNTEAFF. CDR3 coding DNA: TGTGCCAGCGATGGACAGGGATCGAAAAACACTGAAGCTTTCTTT.

The rearrangement uses TRBV4-3 and TRBJ2-6; D call uncertain. The CDR3 consists of 14 residues. Between the trimmed V and J ends, which lost 3 bases and 4 bases, there was a span of 7 bases. The V gene's germline CDR1 is LGHNA and CDR2 YSLEER. For the CDR3, the DNA is TGCGCCAGCAGCCACTCCTCGGGGGCCAACGTCCTGACTTTC. This translates into CASSHSSGANVLTF.

This rearrangement joins TRBV5-6 to TRBJ1-1; 7 bases are a match to TRBD1. Losses at the gene ends were 4 bases for V and 1 base for J; bases not matched to a gene: 1. The CDR3 is 13 residues long. The germline V gene encodes CDR1 SGHDT and CDR2 YYEEEE. The CDR3 spells CASSPGGNTEAFF. The CDR3 region has the DNA TGTGCCAGCAGCCCAGGGGGGAACACTGAAGCTTTCTTT.

This chain links TRBV5-4 with TRBJ2-1, with TRBD2 matching 9 bases. The CDR3 length is 15 residues. Germline V CDR1 and CDR2: SGHNT, YYREEE (reference sequence). Unmatched junction bases numbered 2, after V lost 4 bases and J lost 0 bases. The CDR3 loop is CASSLSGSSYNEQFF. The CDR3 DNA sequence: TGTGCCAGCAGCCTTAGCGGGAGCTCCTACAATGAGCAGTTCTTC.

This chain joins TRBV5-1 and TRBJ2-1; TRBD1 matches 8 bases. Germline values: CDR1 SGHRS, CDR2 YFSETQ. This CDR3 comprises 15 residues. With 3 bases clipped from V and 9 bases from J, the junction kept 11 bases outside the gene matches. CDR3 sequence: CASSSRTGSVSEQFF. In DNA, the CDR3 is TGCGCCAGCAGCTCCCGGACAGGGTCGGTTAGTGAGCAGTTCTTC. The variable domain in full, with the rest retrieved from reference TRBV5-1 and TRBJ2-1, is KAGVTQTPRYLIKTRGQQVTLSCSPISGHRSVSWYQQTPGQGLQFLFEYFSETQRNKGNFPGRFSGRQFSNSRSEMNVSTLELGDSALYLCASSSRTGSVSEQFFGPGTRLTVL.

This clone was observed at least ten times. The chain links TRBV11-3 to TRBJ2-2, with D possibly TRBD2 on 5 matching bases. Trimming removed 5 bases at V and 8 bases at J, with 12 bases between. Germline CDR1 SGHNT, CDR2 YENEEA. CDR3 size: 13 residues. As DNA, the CDR3 is TGTGCCAGCAGCCCCGGGGTGGAGGGGGAGCTGTTTTTT. This gives the protein CASSPGVEGELFF.

The V gene is TRBV6-5, the J gene TRBJ2-7; the D is unclear. V lost 6 bases and J lost 5, with 8 bases in between. The length of the CDR3 is 11 residues. CDR1 is MNHEY, CDR2 SVGAGI, per germline. CDR3 nucleotide sequence: TGTGCCAGCAGCGCTTCTAACGAGCAGTACTTC. As protein: CASSASNEQYF.

The chain employs TRBV18 and TRBJ1-1; TRBD1 matches at 10 bases. Trimming removed 6 bases from V and 5 bases from J; junction bases left unmatched: 6. CDR1 and CDR2 (germline): KGHSH, LQKENI. The CDR3 has 14 amino acids. The CDR3 reads CASSLTDRGTEAFF. As DNA, the CDR3 is TGTGCCAGCTCGCTAACGGACAGGGGGACTGAAGCTTTCTTT.

The chain has TRBV27 and TRBJ2-7; 10 bases map to TRBD2. Germline V gives CDR1 MNHEY, CDR2 SMNVEV (reference sequence). V lost 1 base to trimming and J lost 3 bases; unmatched junction nucleotides: 3. The CDR3 loop spans 15 amino acids. CDR3 coding DNA: TGTGCCAGCAGTTTATTAGCGGGAGGCTACTACGAGCAGTACTTC. Translation gives CASSLLAGGYYEQYF.